What follows are 25 T cell receptor delta chains derived from one specimen sequenced in a study of Vδ1+ human thymocytes. Findings and caveats of the study: In the thymus, TRG and TRD repertoires looked highly polyclonal with Gaussian CDR3 lengths.

Their recognized antigens are unknown. RNA was extracted from the cells and then reverse transcribed. Multiplex PCR used pooled V-gene forward primers and a constant-region reverse primer to amplify CDR3s. TCRdb re-called the multiplex PCR reads using CATT. This sample has approximately 58,000 delta-chain clones, with over 13% found just once. Sequences were obtained from Vdelta1+ gamma-delta thymocytes from the thymus. Subset in this sample: FACS-sorted CD3+ TCRalphabeta- TCRVdelta1+ TCRVdelta2- thymocytes. These receptors all come from a girl in the first two years of life who had congenital heart surgery.

This clone turned up a few times. This chain uses TRDV1 with TRDJ1, with 11 nucleotides matching TRDD3. The CDR3 runs to 20 residues. The V segment lost 0 bases and the J segment 1 base; nucleotides outside the gene matches: 13. Germline V lookup: CDR1 TSWWSYY, CDR2 QGS. Here the CDR3 reads CALGELLPYWGIIATDKLIF. In nucleotides, the CDR3 is TGTGCTCTTGGGGAACTTCTCCCGTACTGGGGGATAATTGCCACCGATAAACTCATCTTT.

V gene TRDV1 combines with J gene TRDJ1, with 8 bases matching TRDD3. Germline CDR1 and CDR2: TSWWSYY and QGS. V shed 1 base, J shed 2 bases, and the junction held 24 bases outside the gene matches. The CDR3 sequence is 22 residues long. The CDR3 DNA reads as TGTGCTCTTGGGGAACCCGACTCCGAACCCCGACTGGGGGGGTATACGACCGATAAACTCATCTTT. It codes for CALGEPDSEPRLGGYTTDKLIF.

This clone was recorded once. The V gene is TRDV1, the J gene TRDJ1; TRDD3 matches 7 bases. This CDR3 has 23 residues. J gave up 0 bases and V 3 bases, and 28 bases lay outside the gene matches. Germline CDR1 is TSWWSYY and CDR2 is QGS. CDR3 coding DNA: TGTGCTCTTGGGGAGCTCCTCAGGTGGGGGAGCCGGCGGATTGGCCAATACACCGATAAACTCATCTTT. Translation gives CALGELLRWGSRRIGQYTDKLIF.

About this clone itself: One end of the junction does not line up with germline, which may come from a read error. Other DNA sequences in the same sample also yield this CDR3. J is TRDJ1 and V is TRDV1, with D perhaps matching TRDD3 (5 bases). Per germline, CDR1 TSWWSYY and CDR2 QGS. This CDR3 spans 15 amino acids. DNA for the CDR3: TGCGCTCTTGGGGTATACGCGGGGTACACCGATAAACTCATCTTT. Translating it yields CALGVYAGYTDKLIF.

This clone was observed a handful of times. V and J are TRDV1 and TRDJ1; 9 bases are shared with TRDD3. This CDR3 has 19 amino acids. Germline-derived CDR1 and CDR2 are TSWWSYY and QGS. Trimming at V came to 1 base and at J to 4 bases, leaving 16 bases not matched to a gene. The CDR3 DNA sequence: TGTGCTCTTGGGGAACGTCCCGAAACACTGGGGGAGTATATCGATAAACTCATCTTT. Protein: CALGERPETLGEYIDKLIF.

Only a few counts were recorded for this clone. The rearrangement links TRDV1 to TRDJ1, with 7 bases matching TRDD2. The CDR3 length is 21 residues. CDR1 is TSWWSYY and CDR2 is QGS in the germline V gene. The trim removed 0 bases at V and 0 bases at J, leaving 19 bases unmatched. The CDR3 bases are TGTGCTCTTGGGGAACTATCTTTCCTACCTCCTTCCCTTGGCCACACCGATAAACTCATCTTT. It is translated as CALGELSFLPPSLGHTDKLIF.

This clone has a handful of counts. V gene TRDV1 combines with J gene TRDJ1; 7 bases agree with TRDD3. V shed 0 bases and J 0 bases; nucleotides not matched to a gene: 16. The CDR3 spans 20 residues. Germline CDR1 is TSWWSYY and CDR2 is QGS. This CDR3 is CALGELPGRGIPPDTDKLIF. In DNA form, the CDR3 reads TGTGCTCTTGGGGAACTTCCCGGGAGGGGGATCCCTCCTGACACCGATAAACTCATCTTT.

V and J are TRDV1 and TRDJ1, with D tentatively TRDD3 (5 bases). V lost 0 bases and J lost 4, with 15 bases in between. CDR3 length: 16 residues. Germline V gene lookup returns CDR1 TSWWSYY and CDR2 QGS. The CDR3 here is CALGELGGYNDDKLIF. The CDR3 DNA reads as TGTGCTCTTGGGGAACTCGGGGGTTACAATGACGATAAACTCATCTTT.

The chain couples TRDV2 to TRDJ1, with TRDD3 identical over 7 bases. V gave up 1 base and J gave up 12 bases; unmatched junction bases: 7. This CDR3 region has 12 residues. Germline V gives CDR1 GEAIGNYY, CDR2 EKD. As DNA, the CDR3 is TGTGCCTGTGACACGCGTTGGGGGAATGTCATCTTT. This gives the protein CACDTRWGNVIF.

Note on this clone: Other DNA sequences in this sample translate to the same CDR3. V is TRDV1 and J is TRDJ1, with 8 bases identical to TRDD3. The germline V gene encodes CDR1 TSWWSYY and CDR2 QGS. CDR3 length: 20 residues. Germline trimming cut 1 base from V and 0 bases from J; bases unmatched to any gene: 16. The CDR3 coding sequence is TGTGCTCTTGGGGAACCCGGTTCCCTAACTGGGGGCCGATACACCGATAAACTCATCTTT. Translating it yields CALGEPGSLTGGRYTDKLIF.

This rearrangement joins TRDV1 to TRDJ1; possibly TRDD2 or TRDD3 for D (5 bases each). The V end was cut by 5 bases, the J end by 0 bases, with 28 bases between. The CDR3 spans 20 residues. Germline-derived CDR1 and CDR2 are TSWWSYY and QGS. Here the CDR3 DNA reads TGTGCTCTTGGGACCCCTTCTAAACTATCATACGCCACGTACACCGATAAACTCATCTTT. Protein sequence: CALGTPSKLSYATYTDKLIF.

In its sample, this clone was seen a few times. V and J are TRDV1 and TRDJ1, with 7 bases fitting TRDD3. V shed 2 bases, J shed 2 bases, and the junction held 5 bases outside the gene matches. This CDR3 comprises 15 residues. CDR1 TSWWSYY and CDR2 QGS come from the germline V gene. The CDR3 reads CALGEIGGWTDKLIF. The CDR3 nucleotides are TGTGCTCTTGGGGAAATAGGGGGATGGACCGATAAACTCATCTTT.

This clone was seen a few times. The chain employs TRDV1 and TRDJ1, with 9 bases aligning to TRDD3. The CDR3 has 18 residues. The J segment lost 0 bases and the V segment lost 4 bases, leaving 12 bases of the junction unmatched. The V gene's germline CDR1 is TSWWSYY and CDR2 QGS. CDR3 residues: CALGGHSLLGEYTDKLIF. CDR3 sequence (DNA): TGTGCTCTTGGGGGACACTCCTTACTGGGGGAATACACCGATAAACTCATCTTT.

This clone appeared a few times. The rearrangement links TRDV1 to TRDJ1, with 11 nucleotides matching TRDD3. CDR1 is TSWWSYY and CDR2 is QGS in the germline V gene. The V and J ends lost 1 base and 3 bases, in that order; junction bases with no gene match: 19. The CDR3 sequence is 21 residues long. CDR3 residues: CALGERRSLGDKPLFADKLIF. DNA for the CDR3: TGTGCTCTTGGGGAACGGCGATCACTGGGGGATAAACCTCTATTCGCCGATAAACTCATCTTT.

In this sample, this clone turned up a few times. V and J are TRDV1 and TRDJ1; D possibly uses TRDD2 or TRDD3 (8 bases each). With 3 bases removed from V and 7 bases from J, the gap between germline ends came to 36 bases. Germline CDR1 and CDR2: TSWWSYY and QGS. This CDR3 contains 21 residues. CDR3 residues: CALGETSYYRGDKASGGKLIF. The DNA of the CDR3 is TGTGCTCTTGGGGAGACTTCCTACTATCGGGGGGATAAGGCGTCGGGAGGTAAACTCATCTTT.

The genes are TRDV1 and TRDJ1; 10 bases are shared with TRDD3. The CDR3 length is 18 residues. The J segment lost 2 bases and the V segment lost 0 bases, leaving 9 bases of the junction unmatched. Germline CDR1 is TSWWSYY and CDR2 is QGS. CDR3 coding DNA: TGTGCTCTTGGGGAACTTGACGGGGGGGATACGCCTACCGATAAACTCATCTTT. Its protein is CALGELDGGDTPTDKLIF.

This clone has a handful of counts. The V call is TRDV1, the J call TRDJ1; 12 nucleotides agree with TRDD3. The V gene's germline CDR1 is TSWWSYY and CDR2 QGS. The CDR3 spans 17 residues. J gave up 3 bases and V 5 bases, and 10 bases lay outside the gene matches. The CDR3 sequence is CALGPPYWGIQPDKLIF. For the CDR3, the DNA is TGTGCTCTTGGGCCCCCGTACTGGGGGATACAGCCCGATAAACTCATCTTT.

There are a few counts of this clone. This sequence joins TRDV1 and TRDJ1; 8 bases match TRDD3. V gave up 2 bases and J gave up 0 bases; unmatched junction bases: 11. The germline V gene encodes CDR1 TSWWSYY and CDR2 QGS. CDR3 size: 18 residues. As DNA, the CDR3 is TGTGCTCTTGGGGAAAGGGTTTTAATGGGGGATTACACCGATAAACTCATCTTT. Its translation is CALGERVLMGDYTDKLIF.

There are a few counts of this clone. At one of its ends the junction is not consistent with the germline gene, which may arise from a read error. The rearrangement uses TRDV1 and TRDJ1; TRDD3 matches at 8 bases. This CDR3 has 17 residues. Germline CDR1 reads TSWWSYY; CDR2 reads QGS. The CDR3: CALGEEDWGVHTDKLIF. The CDR3 DNA reads TGTGCCCTTGGGGAGGAAGACTGGGGGGTACACACCGATAAACTCATCTTT.

This clone appeared a few times. The rearrangement links TRDV1 to TRDJ1; TRDD3 is a possible D gene (5 bases). CDR1 is TSWWSYY, CDR2 QGS, per germline. This CDR3 is 16 amino acids long. Trimming stripped 0 bases from V and 5 bases from J, with 16 bases between. The CDR3 here is CALGELGEGTRDKLIF. The CDR3 DNA is TGTGCTCTTGGGGAACTCGGTGAGGGGACGCGTGATAAACTCATCTTT.

The V gene is TRDV1, the J gene TRDJ1, with TRDD3 matching 13 bases. Germline CDR1 reads TSWWSYY; CDR2 reads QGS. V dropped 0 bases and J dropped 0; count of bases not matched to a gene: 13. The CDR3 is 21 amino acids. The CDR3: CALGELLILGDTADYTDKLIF. The CDR3 DNA reads TGTGCTCTTGGGGAACTTCTCATACTGGGGGATACGGCGGACTACACCGATAAACTCATCTTT.

This chain joins TRDV1 and TRDJ1; a weak D match, TRDD2 (6 bases). The CDR3 covers 15 residues. CDR1 and CDR2 (germline): TSWWSYY, QGS. V dropped 4 bases and J dropped 8 bases, with 20 bases sitting between them. Here the CDR3 reads CALGGDLPRGVKLIF. CDR3 nucleotides: TGTGCTCTTGGGGGGGACCTTCCCCGGGGAGTGAAACTCATCTTT.

V usage is TRDV1 and J usage is TRDJ1; D not certain. Germline V gene data show CDR1 as TSWWSYY and CDR2 as QGS. The V and J ends lost 0 bases and 10 bases respectively, with 12 bases between them. CDR3 length: 13 residues. The CDR3 coding sequence is TGTGCTCTTGGGGAACTGAAACGAAGGGGACTCATCTTT. It specifies CALGELKRRGLIF.

As concerns this clone: Other DNA sequences in the sample encode the same CDR3. The chain has TRAV29/DV5 and TRDJ1, with TRDD3 identical over 12 bases. Per germline, CDR1 NSMFDY and CDR2 ISSIKDK. CDR3 length equals 19 residues. V was clipped by 0 bases and J by 3 bases; unmatched bases: 15. Here the CDR3 reads CAASATSLGDTSWSDKLIF. Written as DNA, the CDR3 is TGTGCAGCAAGCGCTACCTCCCTGGGGGATACGTCTTGGTCCGATAAACTCATCTTT.

The chain employs TRDV1 and TRDJ1, with TRDD3 identical over 9 bases. This CDR3 spans 18 amino acids. The V gene's germline CDR1 is TSWWSYY and CDR2 QGS. The J segment lost 0 bases and the V segment lost 2 bases, leaving 10 bases of the junction unmatched. CDR3 residues: CALGEKGGYPQNTDKLIF. The CDR3, as DNA: TGTGCTCTTGGGGAAAAGGGGGGATACCCCCAGAACACCGATAAACTCATCTTT.